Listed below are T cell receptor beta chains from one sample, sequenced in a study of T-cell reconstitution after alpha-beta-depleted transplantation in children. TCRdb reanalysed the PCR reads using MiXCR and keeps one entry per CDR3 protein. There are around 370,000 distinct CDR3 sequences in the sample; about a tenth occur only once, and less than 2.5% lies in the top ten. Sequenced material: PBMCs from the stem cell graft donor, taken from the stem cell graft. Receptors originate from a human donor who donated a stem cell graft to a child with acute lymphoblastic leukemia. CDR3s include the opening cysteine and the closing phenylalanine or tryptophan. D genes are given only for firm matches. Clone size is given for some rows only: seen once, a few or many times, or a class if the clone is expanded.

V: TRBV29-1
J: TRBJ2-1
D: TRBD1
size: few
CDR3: CSVETDRGLYNEQFF
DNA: TGCAGCGTCGAAACCGACAGGGGGCTTTACAATGAGCAGTTCTTC

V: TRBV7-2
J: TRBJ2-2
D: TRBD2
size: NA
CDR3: CASSSAGGSIYGELFF
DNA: TGTGCCAGCAGCTCCGCTGGCGGGAGTATCTACGGGGAGCTGTTTTTT

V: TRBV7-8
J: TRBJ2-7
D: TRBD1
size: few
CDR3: CASSPGTGGLEQYF
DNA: TGTGCCAGCAGCCCCGGGACAGGGGGCCTCGAGCAGTACTTC

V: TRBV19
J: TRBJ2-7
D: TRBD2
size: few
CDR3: CASSSGSIEQYF
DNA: TGTGCCAGTAGTAGCGGGAGTATCGAGCAGTACTTC

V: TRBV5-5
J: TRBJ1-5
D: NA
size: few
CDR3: CASSLVGEGNQPQHF
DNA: TGTGCCAGCAGCTTGGTAGGGGAGGGCAATCAGCCCCAGCATTTT

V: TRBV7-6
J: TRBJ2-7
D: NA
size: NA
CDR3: CASSLFSTNEQYF
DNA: TGTGCCAGCAGCTTATTCTCAACCAACGAGCAGTACTTC

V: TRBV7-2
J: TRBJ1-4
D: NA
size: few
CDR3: CASSLGDAPEKLFF
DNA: TGTGCCAGCAGCTTAGGGGACGCACCTGAAAAACTGTTTTTT

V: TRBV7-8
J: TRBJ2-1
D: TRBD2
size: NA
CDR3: CASSPYRVLAGLSSYNEQFF
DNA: TGTGCCAGCAGCCCATACAGGGTCCTAGCGGGCCTTAGCTCCTACAATGAGCAGTTCTTC

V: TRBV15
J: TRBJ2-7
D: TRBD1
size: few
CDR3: CATGDRGLGEQYF
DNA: TGTGCCACCGGGGACAGGGGGCTGGGGGAGCAGTACTTC

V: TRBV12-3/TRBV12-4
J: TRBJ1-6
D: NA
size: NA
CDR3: CASSLSQGPNSPLHF
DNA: TGTGCCAGCAGTTTAAGCCAGGGACCCAATTCACCCCTCCACTTT

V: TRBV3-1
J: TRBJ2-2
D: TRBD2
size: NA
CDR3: CASSPPVAGGNTGELFF
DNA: TGTGCCAGCAGCCCCCCGGTAGCGGGGGGGAACACCGGGGAGCTGTTTTTT

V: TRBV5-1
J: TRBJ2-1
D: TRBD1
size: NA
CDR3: CASSKTGGYNEQFF
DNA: TGCGCCAGCTCTAAGACAGGGGGCTACAATGAGCAGTTCTTC

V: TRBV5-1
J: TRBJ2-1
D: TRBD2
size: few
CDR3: CASSYGGTSEGRVNEQFF
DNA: TGCGCCAGCAGCTACGGGGGGACTAGCGAGGGGAGGGTCAATGAGCAGTTCTTC

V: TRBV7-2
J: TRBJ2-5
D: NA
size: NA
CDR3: CASSLGPLSETQYF
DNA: TGTGCCAGCAGCCTTGGGCCCCTGTCGGAGACCCAGTACTTC

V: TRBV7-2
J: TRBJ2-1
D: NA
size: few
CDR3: CASSARTLSREQFF
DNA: TGTGCCAGCAGCGCCCGCACCCTTTCTCGTGAGCAGTTCTTC

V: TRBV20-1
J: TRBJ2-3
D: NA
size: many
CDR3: CSALGGTDTQYF
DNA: TGCAGTGCCTTAGGGGGGACAGATACGCAGTATTTT

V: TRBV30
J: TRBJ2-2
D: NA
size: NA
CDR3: CAWEWKYTGELFF
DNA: TGTGCCTGGGAGTGGAAGTACACCGGGGAGCTGTTTTTT

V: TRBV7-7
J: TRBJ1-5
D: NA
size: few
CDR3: CSSSLAADQPQHF
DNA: TGTTCTAGCAGCTTAGCGGCGGATCAGCCCCAGCATTTT

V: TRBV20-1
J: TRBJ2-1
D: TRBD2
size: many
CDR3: CSARGLADSYNEQFF
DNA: TGCAGTGCTAGGGGACTAGCTGATTCCTACAATGAGCAGTTCTTC

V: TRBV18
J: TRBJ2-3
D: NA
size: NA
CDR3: CASSPILGAGTDTQYF
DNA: TGTGCCAGCTCACCCATATTGGGGGCGGGCACTGATACGCAGTATTTT

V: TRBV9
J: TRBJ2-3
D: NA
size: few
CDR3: CASSRDIFDTITDTQYF
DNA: TGTGCCAGCAGCCGGGACATTTTCGACACCATCACAGATACGCAGTATTTT

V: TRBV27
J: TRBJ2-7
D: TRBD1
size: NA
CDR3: CAEQGPYDEQYF
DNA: TGTGCCGAACAGGGGCCTTATGACGAGCAGTACTTC

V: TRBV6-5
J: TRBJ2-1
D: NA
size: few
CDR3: CASSYTGLGGNEQFF
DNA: TGTGCCAGCAGTTACACCGGACTTGGAGGCAATGAGCAGTTCTTC

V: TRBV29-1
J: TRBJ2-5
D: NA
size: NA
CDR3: CSVAPGMIRETQYF
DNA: TGCAGCGTTGCCCCAGGGATGATAAGGGAGACCCAGTACTTC

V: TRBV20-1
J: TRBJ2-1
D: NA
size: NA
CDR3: CSASSPGSSYNEQFF
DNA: TGCAGTGCTAGTTCGCCCGGGAGCTCCTACAATGAGCAGTTCTTC

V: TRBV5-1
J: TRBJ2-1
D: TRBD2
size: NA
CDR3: CASSPKLLSGGNEQFF
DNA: TGCGCCAGCAGCCCAAAGCTATTGTCGGGAGGCAATGAGCAGTTCTTC

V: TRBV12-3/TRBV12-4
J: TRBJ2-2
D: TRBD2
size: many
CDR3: CASSGSGSDTGELFF
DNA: TGTGCCAGCAGTGGTAGCGGGAGTGACACCGGGGAGCTGTTTTTT

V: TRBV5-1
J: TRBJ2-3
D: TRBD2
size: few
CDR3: CASSRGTSPGTDTQYF
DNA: TGCGCCAGCAGTAGGGGGACTAGCCCTGGCACAGATACGCAGTATTTT

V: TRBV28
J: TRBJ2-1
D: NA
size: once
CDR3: CASSGHGGYNEQFF
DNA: TGTGCCAGCAGTGGACACGGGGGCTACAATGAGCAGTTCTTC

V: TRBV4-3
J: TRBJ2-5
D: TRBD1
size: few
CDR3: CASSQDPGQGRKTQYF
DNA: TGCGCCAGCAGCCAGGATCCGGGACAGGGGAGGAAGACCCAGTACTTC

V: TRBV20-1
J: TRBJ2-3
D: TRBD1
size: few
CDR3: CSATVGTGTDTQYF
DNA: TGCAGTGCCACAGTGGGGACAGGCACAGATACGCAGTATTTT

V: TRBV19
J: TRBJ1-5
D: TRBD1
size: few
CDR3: CASIGTANQPQHF
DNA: TGTGCCAGTATCGGGACAGCTAATCAGCCCCAGCATTTT

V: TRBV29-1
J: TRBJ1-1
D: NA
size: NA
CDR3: CSGANTEAFF
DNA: TGCAGCGGGGCGAACACTGAAGCTTTCTTT

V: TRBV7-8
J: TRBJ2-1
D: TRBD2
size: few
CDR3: CASSYLFRGGDDYNEQFF
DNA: TGTGCCAGCAGCTACCTCTTCCGGGGGGGGGATGATTACAATGAGCAGTTCTTC

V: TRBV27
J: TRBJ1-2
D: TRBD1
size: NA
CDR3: CASSLKIPGGYGYTF
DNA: TGTGCCAGCAGTTTAAAAATTCCAGGGGGCTATGGCTACACCTTC

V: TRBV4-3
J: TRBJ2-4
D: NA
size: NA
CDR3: CASSQWTRNIQYF
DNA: TGCGCCAGCAGCCAATGGACAAGAAACATTCAGTACTTC

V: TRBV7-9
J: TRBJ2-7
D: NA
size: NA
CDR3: CASSLSKSRWPYEQYF
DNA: TGTGCCAGCAGCTTATCGAAATCGAGGTGGCCCTACGAGCAGTACTTC

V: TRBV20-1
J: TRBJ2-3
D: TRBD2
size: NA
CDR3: CSTNSAGSRSSTDTQYF
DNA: TGCAGTACCAACTCAGCGGGAAGTCGGTCTAGCACAGATACGCAGTATTTT

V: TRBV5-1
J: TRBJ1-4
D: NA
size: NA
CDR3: CASSLGGREKLFF
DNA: TGCGCCAGCAGCTTGGGTGGTCGGGAAAAACTGTTTTTT

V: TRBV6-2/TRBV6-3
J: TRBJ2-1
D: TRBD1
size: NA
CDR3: CASRKTGQSGNEQFF
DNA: TGTGCCAGCAGGAAGACGGGACAGTCGGGCAATGAGCAGTTCTTC

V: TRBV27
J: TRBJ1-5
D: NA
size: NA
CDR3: CASSLSRDSNQPQHF
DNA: TGTGCCAGCAGTTTATCGAGGGATAGCAATCAGCCCCAGCATTTT

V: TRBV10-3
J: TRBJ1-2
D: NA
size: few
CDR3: CAISESSGQGDGYTF
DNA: TGTGCCATCAGTGAGTCCTCGGGTCAGGGAGATGGCTACACCTTC

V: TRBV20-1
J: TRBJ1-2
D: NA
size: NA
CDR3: CSARPVIWEQGRDYGYTF
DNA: TGCAGTGCTAGACCCGTAATATGGGAGCAGGGGAGAGACTATGGCTACACCTTC

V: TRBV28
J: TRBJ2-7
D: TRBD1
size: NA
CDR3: CASSGPDRDEQYF
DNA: TGTGCCAGCAGTGGCCCTGACAGGGACGAGCAGTACTTC

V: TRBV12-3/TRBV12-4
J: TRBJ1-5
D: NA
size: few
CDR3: CASSWGYPPQHF
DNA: TGTGCCAGCAGTTGGGGATATCCGCCCCAGCATTTT

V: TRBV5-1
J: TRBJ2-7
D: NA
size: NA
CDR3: CASSPWEASSYEQYF
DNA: TGCGCCAGCAGCCCTTGGGAGGCCAGCTCCTACGAGCAGTACTTC

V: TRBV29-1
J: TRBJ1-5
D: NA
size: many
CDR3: CSVAGALNQPQHF
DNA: TGCAGCGTCGCCGGGGCCCTCAATCAGCCCCAGCATTTT

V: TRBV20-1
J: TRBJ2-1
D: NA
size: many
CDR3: CSAPKGVPTTYNEQFF
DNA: TGCAGTGCCCCAAAGGGTGTACCTACCACCTACAATGAGCAGTTCTTC

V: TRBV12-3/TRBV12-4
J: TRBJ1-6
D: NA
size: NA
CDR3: CASSLDSPLHF
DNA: TGTGCCAGCAGTCTCGATTCACCCCTCCACTTT

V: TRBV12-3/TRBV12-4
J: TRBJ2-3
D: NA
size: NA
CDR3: CASSLAVRQLTDTQYF
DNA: TGTGCCAGCAGTTTAGCTGTGAGACAGCTCACAGATACGCAGTATTTT